This T cell receptor beta chain was recorded in a study of lymphopenia after photon versus proton radiotherapy (dated by TCRdb to between 2018 and 2021). About the full investigation: Photon and proton radiation therapy were compared by the study for their immunological effects in patients with gastrointestinal tumors who developed high-grade lymphopenia. The goal of the study was to describe how the two radiation modalities differ in their effects on the immune system. The cohort included over 15 patients with gastrointestinal tumors who developed lymphopenia after receiving either photon or proton therapy. General study outcomes and caveats: The authors looked at the survival association only in patients who died, and they framed better survival with proton therapy as a possibility rather than a demonstrated result. After the lymphocyte count nadir, oligoclonal expansion, especially of CD8+ Temra cells, was observed in photon-treated repertoires, and the drop in diversity was driven by this expansion. During treatment, patients who received proton therapy stayed relatively stable, whereas patients who received photon therapy lost naive T cells and TCR diversity and gained effector/memory populations. Across the cohort, among patients who died, a greater drop in TCR diversity after the nadir was inversely correlated with overall survival time.

The germline V and J ends show losses of 1 base and 0 bases respectively, and no gene match explains 9 bases of the junction. For CDR1 and CDR2, the germline V gene (reference sequence) lists GTSNPN and SVGIG. Spanning cysteine to phenylalanine, the CDR3 consists of 19 amino acids. Only the CDR3 region is kept as DNA, spanning 57 bases read in frame from base 1. Of note for this clone: Its antigen is not yet known. The sample holds no much larger clone one base away, and base qualities are not on file.

The library was made by the immunoSEQ multiplex PCR assay. T cell repertoires were profiled by deep sequencing of rearranged TCR beta loci, alongside multiparametric flow cytometry. Imported from immuneACCESS, the table was reduced by TCRdb to in-frame sequences with V and J called. These copies leave out some clones; in studies compared against another copy, an unresolved V gene accounts for under half, and the cause of the remainder is not known. For this sample the table gives about 22,000 clones, of which around 90% were detected only once. The ten most abundant clones make up about a tenth of the sample.

The material sequenced was peripheral blood, taken from a patient treated with proton-based radiotherapy. The rearrangement joined TRBV30 to TRBJ2-2, with TRBD2 identical over 12 junction bases. The clonotype was recovered from a woman in her seventies with pancreatic cancer. Some clones in this sample may be carry-over from other donors' samples. For the CDR3, the sequence is CAWSGLGLAGITNTGELFF. The nucleotides are TGTGCCTGGAGTGGCCTCGGACTAGCGGGGATCACGAACACCGGGGAGCTGTTTTTT.